This T cell receptor beta chain emerged from a study of Ad26.COV2.S vaccination and SARS-CoV-2 variants. Treatment in this sample: around 19 received Ad26.COV2.S at low or high dose, single or two shots; several received placebo; per-sample allocation not given. Collection of samples fell on day 63 after the first vaccine or placebo injection. V gave up 1 base and J gave up 3 bases; unmatched junction bases: 2. Germline V gene lookup returns CDR1 MNHEY and CDR2 SVGEGT. This CDR3 has 16 amino acids. TCRdb keeps only in-frame clones here, not all; method: immunoSEQ multiplex PCR. Among around 300,000 clones listed, approximately 86% were seen once.

This rearrangement joins TRBV6-2 or TRBV6-3 to TRBJ2-1, with 11 bases matching TRBD2. This specimen was peripheral blood, taken in a trial of Ad26.COV2.S vaccine versus placebo. This TCR was recovered from a person between 18 and 60 years old who received the Ad26.COV2.S COVID-19 vaccine or a placebo. The CDR3 reads CASSYFGTSGYNEQFF. DNA for the CDR3: TGTGCCAGCAGTTACTTCGGGACTAGCGGCTACAATGAGCAGTTCTTC.